This T cell receptor (beta chain) was sequenced for a study of T cell responses to AZD1222 COVID-19 vaccine. General observations from the study: There were repertoire samples only from the period after the peak T cell response. A reported finding is that nearly half of spike-specific TCRs target unmutated variant regions.

The V gene's germline CDR1 is KGHSH and CDR2 LQKENI. The CDR3 extends over 14 amino acids. Between the trimmed V and J ends, which lost 0 bases and 3 bases, there was a span of 8 bases. Method: immunoSEQ multiplex PCR; TCRdb's copy keeps in-frame clones and lacks some. This sample has around 100,000 clones, with more than 85% found just once. On this clone: Antigen specificity is unknown.

This chain joins TRBV18 and TRBJ1-1; no definite D call. The receptor was isolated from an adult in good health. This material consisted of peripheral blood, taken on day 0 of AZD1222 vaccination. CDR3 sequence (DNA): TGTGCCAGCTCACCACCGGGCAGGCACACTGAAGCTTTCTTT. Translated, it gives CASSPPGRHTEAFF.